This paragraph reports one T cell receptor (beta chain). The data were obtained in a study of blood T cell repertoires in COVID-19. Looking at the study overall: COVID-19 samples collected from the United States, Italy and Spain covered acute and convalescent phases.

Only in-frame clones appear in the TCRdb table, and some are missing; sequencing was by immunoSEQ multiplex PCR. The profile shows roughly 120,000 clones, 85% of them singletons. The receptor was isolated from a man at least 80 years old with acute or convalescent COVID-19. Sequenced material: peripheral blood.

This chain's CDR3 is CASSPNPGQLETQYF. CDR3 bases: TGTGCCAGTAGCCCTAATCCGGGACAGCTGGAGACCCAGTACTTC. This chain connects TRBV19 to TRBJ2-5; 7 positions match TRBD1. There are 15 residues in the CDR3. With 6 bases clipped from V and 5 bases from J, the junction kept 12 bases outside the gene matches. Germline assignment: CDR1 LNHDA and CDR2 SQIVND (reference sequence).